This T cell receptor beta chain stems from a study of beta chain features in type 1 diabetes. Of the isolated RNA, all was reverse transcribed, and so the sequenced material was expressed TCRB transcripts. The data were produced by immunoSEQ multiplex PCR, yet TCRdb's version contains in-frame clones alone and is incomplete. Here the sample spans about 410,000 clones, around 14% being singletons. CDR1 and CDR2 from the germline V gene are MGHRA and YSYEKL. This CDR3 is built from 15 residues. Unmatched junction bases numbered 7, after V lost 4 bases and J lost 5 bases. Approximately 110 mL of blood, on average, came from one heparinised draw per donor. Study-wide results and limits: Within each of all four CD4+ subsets, Type 1 diabetes patients had TCRB CDR3s that were moderately but significantly shorter. Cells with high TCR expression could be over-represented when cDNA is sequenced.

A word on this clone: The target antigen is unknown.

The TCR comes from a man younger than 45 in good health. Material: naive CD4+ T cells from blood. The chain employs TRBV4-1 and TRBJ2-3; 9 nucleotides agree with TRBD1. This CDR3 is CASSPGQGFGDTQYF. The CDR3 nucleotides read TGCGCCAGCAGCCCGGGACAGGGATTCGGAGATACGCAGTATTTT.